This T cell receptor (beta chain) was obtained from a study of metastatic and nonmetastatic thyroid tumors (dated by TCRdb to about 2020). In terms of the full investigation: Repertoires were compared across peripheral blood and tumor or nodule tissue samples from malignant and benign thyroid patients.

This clone was recorded many times. Its cognate antigen has yet to be identified. One base away there is no much larger clone; base qualities are not given. The paper as a whole reports these results and caveats: TCR beta diversity was reported as significantly higher in malignant tumors than in benign nodules, in both blood and tumor samples.

Library preparation employed PCR. TCRdb lists the instrument as Illumina HiSeq 4000. High-throughput sequencing was used to profile the CDR3 region of the TCR beta-chain in every patient. The authors' analysis ran thus. The researchers built a classifier to tell apart papillary thyroid cancer patients with distant metastasis, based on CDR3 differences among clinicopathological groups. Repertoire diversity was assessed with the Shannon index, and tumor-blood repertoire similarity with the Morisita-Horn index. The public reads were run again by TCRdb, first through fastp at Q25 and then through MiXCR, and only productive beta chains were kept. TCRdb's processing, not the authors', yielded these V and J calls. This sample comprises about 40,000 clones, about an eighth of them detected only once. The ten most abundant clones make up around 21% of the sample. The germline V gene provides CDR1 SGDLS and CDR2 YYNGEE. Cut back by 4 bases and 5 bases, the V and J ends lie 16 bases apart. Counted from cysteine to phenylalanine, this CDR3 has 14 amino acids. Only the CDR3 region is kept as DNA, spanning 42 bases read in frame from base 1.

None of the patients had been given any treatment before thyroid surgery. Using T-cell receptor beta sequencing, the study looked back at clinical samples from patients collected from about 2011 to 2018. Material: blood. This TCR was sampled from a female donor with papillary thyroid cancer or a benign thyroid nodule (not recorded which). Some clones in this sample may be carry-over from other donors' samples. Recombination joined TRBV9 with TRBJ2-7, with TRBD2 as a weak D call on 6 bases. The nucleotides are TGTGCCAGCAGCTTACGGGACTCTACTAACGAGCAGTACTTC. The translation is CASSLRDSTNEQYF. Supplemented by the reference TRBV9 and TRBJ2-7 proteins around the CDR3, the complete variable domain is DSGVTQTPKHLITATGQRVTLRCSPRSGDLSVYWYQQSLDQGLQFLIQYYNGEERAKGNILERFSAQQFPDLHSELNLSSLELGDSALYFCASSLRDSTNEQYFGPGTRLTVT.